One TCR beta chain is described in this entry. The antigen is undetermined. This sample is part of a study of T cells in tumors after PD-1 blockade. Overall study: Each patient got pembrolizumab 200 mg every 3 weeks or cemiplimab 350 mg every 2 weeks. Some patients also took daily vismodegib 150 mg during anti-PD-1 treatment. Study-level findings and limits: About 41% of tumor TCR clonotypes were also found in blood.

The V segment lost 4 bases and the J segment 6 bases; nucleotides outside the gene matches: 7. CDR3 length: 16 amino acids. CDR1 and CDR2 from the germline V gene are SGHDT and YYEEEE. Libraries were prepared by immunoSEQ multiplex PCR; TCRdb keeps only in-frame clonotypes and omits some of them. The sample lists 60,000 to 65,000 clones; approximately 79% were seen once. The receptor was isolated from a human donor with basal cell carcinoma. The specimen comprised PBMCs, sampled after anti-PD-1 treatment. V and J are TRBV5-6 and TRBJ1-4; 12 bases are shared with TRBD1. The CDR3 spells CASSIRDRGLHEKLFF. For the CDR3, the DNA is TGTGCCAGCAGCATCCGGGACAGGGGGCTTCATGAAAAACTGTTTTTT. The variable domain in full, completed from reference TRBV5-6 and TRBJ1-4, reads DAGVTQSPTHLIKTRGQQVTLRCSPKSGHDTVSWYQQALGQGPQFIFQYYEEEERQRGNFPDRFSGHQFPNYSSELNVNALLLGDSALYLCASSIRDRGLHEKLFFGSGTQLSVL.